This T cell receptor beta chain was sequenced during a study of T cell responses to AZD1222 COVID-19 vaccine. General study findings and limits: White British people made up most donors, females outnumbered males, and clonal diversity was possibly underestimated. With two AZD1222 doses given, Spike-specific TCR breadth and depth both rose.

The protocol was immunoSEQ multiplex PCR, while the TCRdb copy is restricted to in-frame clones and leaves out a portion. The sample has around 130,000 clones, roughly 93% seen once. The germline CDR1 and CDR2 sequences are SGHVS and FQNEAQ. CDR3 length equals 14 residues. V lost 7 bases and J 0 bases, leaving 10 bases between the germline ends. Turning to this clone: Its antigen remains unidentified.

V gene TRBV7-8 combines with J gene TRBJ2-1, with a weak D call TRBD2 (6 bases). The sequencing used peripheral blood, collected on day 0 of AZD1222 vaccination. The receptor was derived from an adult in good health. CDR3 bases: TGTGCCAGCATCTTCGGGAGCTCCTACAATGAGCAGTTCTTC. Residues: CASIFGSSYNEQFF.